This T cell receptor beta chain was captured in a study of technical replicates of blood from a few donors. This clone was observed a handful of times. The CDR3 length is 18 residues. The germline CDR1 and CDR2 sequences are SGDLS and YYNGEE. The ends lost 0 bases at V and 7 bases at J; junction bases unmatched: 13. Sequencing used immunoSEQ multiplex PCR; TCRdb keeps in-frame clones, though not all of them. The sample carries around 75,000 clones, 75% to 95% recorded once. The gene calls are TRBV9 and TRBJ2-1; 10 bases are a match to TRBD2. This receptor was obtained from a human donor in good health. The sample was T cells isolated from PBMCs. CDR3 DNA: TGTGCCAGCAGCGTAGTTGGACTAGCGGACGTCCAGTGGAATGAGCAGTTCTTC. Residues: CASSVVGLADVQWNEQFF. Full variable domain (remainder filled in from reference TRBV9 and TRBJ2-1): DSGVTQTPKHLITATGQRVTLRCSPRSGDLSVYWYQQSLDQGLQFLIQYYNGEERAKGNILERFSAQQFPDLHSELNLSSLELGDSALYFCASSVVGLADVQWNEQFFGPGTRLTVL.